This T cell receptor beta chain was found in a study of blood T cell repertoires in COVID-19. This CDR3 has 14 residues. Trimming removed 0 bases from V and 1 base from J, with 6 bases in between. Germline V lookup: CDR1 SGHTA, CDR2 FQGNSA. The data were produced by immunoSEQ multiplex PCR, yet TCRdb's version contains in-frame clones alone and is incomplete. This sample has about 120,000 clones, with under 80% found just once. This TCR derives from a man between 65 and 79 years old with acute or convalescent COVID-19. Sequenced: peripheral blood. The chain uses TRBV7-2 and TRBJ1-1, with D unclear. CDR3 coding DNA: TGTGCCAGCAGCTTAGCGCACGGGAACACTGAAGCTTTCTTT. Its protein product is CASSLAHGNTEAFF.